This passage covers 19 T cell receptor beta chains from one sample sequenced in a study of PD-1 blockade in classical Hodgkin lymphoma. Repertoires were generated with immunoSEQ multiplex PCR, while TCRdb's copy carries only in-frame clones and drops some. This sample has over 60,000 clones, with roughly 93% found just once. Time point defined: newly diagnosed, previously untreated cHL patient sample. Material: peripheral blood mononuclear cells (PBMCs). The receptors come from a human donor with classical Hodgkin lymphoma.

The rearrangement links TRBV28 to TRBJ2-7; possible D gene TRBD1, 5 bases. Germline V lookup: CDR1 MDHEN, CDR2 SYDVKM. V was shortened by 8 bases and J by 2 bases, with 16 bases between the two germline ends. This CDR3 comprises 14 residues. CDR3 protein: CASFGHPITYEQYF. The CDR3 nucleotides read TGTGCCAGCTTCGGACATCCGATAACCTACGAGCAGTACTTC.

This rearrangement joins TRBV4-1 to TRBJ2-5; possibly TRBD1 for D (5 bases). This CDR3 contains 11 residues. Trimming left V 5 bases short and J 7 bases short, with 8 bases between. Per germline, CDR1 MGHRA and CDR2 YSYEKL. This chain's CDR3 is CASSRGGTQYF. CDR3 bases: TGCGCCAGCAGCAGGGGCGGGACCCAGTACTTC.

The sample holds a few counts of this clone. The chain has TRBV10-3 and TRBJ2-1; TRBD2 matches 15 bases. The CDR3 spans 18 residues. The ends lost 8 bases at V and 0 bases at J; junction bases unmatched: 8. Per germline, CDR1 ENHRY and CDR2 SYGVKD. CDR3 DNA: TGTGCCATCTCCGGGACTAGCGGGGGGTCGAGCTCCTACAATGAGCAGTTCTTC. Translation gives CAISGTSGGSSSYNEQFF.

This clone appeared once. The rearrangement uses TRBV29-1 and TRBJ2-1; D is unresolved. The V end lost 4 bases, the J end lost 1 base, and 11 bases lay between the germline ends. The CDR3 sequence is 14 residues long. Germline V lookup: CDR1 SQVTM, CDR2 ANQGSEA. The CDR3 coding sequence is TGCAGCGTTGCCGGAGCCTTTTCCTACAATGAGCAGTTCTTC. This sequence encodes CSVAGAFSYNEQFF.

The chain uses TRBV9 and TRBJ2-7; 8 bases are a match to TRBD2. Germline V CDR1 and CDR2: SGDLS, YYNGEE. CDR3 length equals 12 residues. With V trimmed by 3 bases and J by 8 bases, 4 bases remained unmatched. The chain's CDR3 is CASSAPGGQQYF. CDR3 DNA: TGTGCCAGCAGCGCGCCGGGGGGGCAGCAGTACTTC.

The J gene is TRBJ2-7, the V gene TRBV7-9, with 13 bases lining up with TRBD2. J was trimmed by 4 bases and V by 6 bases; bases with no gene match: 6. Germline loops: CDR1 SEHNR, CDR2 FQNEAQ (reference sequence). The CDR3 contains 15 residues. In nucleotides, the CDR3 is TGTGCCAGCAGTCCCGGGACTAGCGGGGAGTACGAGCAGTACTTC. Translating it yields CASSPGTSGEYEQYF.

The chain carries TRBV11-1 and TRBJ2-7; D unclear. Germline CDR1 SGHAT, CDR2 FQDESV (reference sequence). V gave up 4 bases and J gave up 0 bases, with 13 bases separating them. CDR3 length equals 15 residues. In DNA, the CDR3 is TGTGCCAGCAGCTACGGTACGGTGAGCTCCTACGAGCAGTACTTC. It encodes CASSYGTVSSYEQYF. The entire variable domain, with the rest obtained from reference TRBV11-1 and TRBJ2-7, is as follows: EAEVAQSPRYKITEKSQAVAFWCDPISGHATLYWYRQILGQGPELLVQFQDESVVDDSQLPKDRFSAERLKGVDSTLKIQPAELGDSAMYLCASSYGTVSSYEQYFGPGTRLTVT.

This chain uses TRBV5-1 with TRBJ2-3; D may correspond to TRBD1 or TRBD2 (7 bases each). V was clipped by 4 bases and J by 9 bases, with 12 bases between them. Germline CDR1 is SGHRS and CDR2 is YFSETQ. The length of the CDR3 is 12 residues. Here the CDR3 reads CASSVQGGTQYF. CDR3 sequence (DNA): TGCGCCAGCAGCGTTCAGGGGGGGACGCAGTATTTT.

This clone was seen just once. V and J are TRBV7-2 and TRBJ2-7, with D unclear. V shed 1 base and J shed 1 base, with 8 bases lying between them. CDR3 length: 14 residues. CDR1 is SGHTA and CDR2 is FQGNSA in the germline V gene. CDR3 sequence: CASSLGRISYEQYF. DNA for the CDR3: TGTGCCAGCAGCTTAGGCCGCATATCCTACGAGCAGTACTTC.

The rearrangement links TRBV7-2 to TRBJ2-5; D gene ambiguous. The DNA end is a closer match to TRBJ2-7, so the J assignment may be wrong. The CDR3 covers 12 residues. Germline CDR1 SGHTA, CDR2 FQGNSA. The CDR3 DNA reads TGTGCCAGCAGCCCCCCGGGCTACGAGCAGTACTTC. Protein: CASSPPGYEQYF.

This chain connects TRBV10-2 to TRBJ1-1; tentative D call: TRBD1 (6 bases). V was shortened by 7 bases and J by 3 bases, with 12 bases between the two germline ends. CDR3 size: 13 residues. Germline assignment: CDR1 WSHSY and CDR2 SAAADI. The CDR3 DNA reads TGCGCCAGCAAGGGGGGGTGGGACACTGAAGCTTTCTTT. This translates into CASKGGWDTEAFF.

The chain recombines TRBV15 with TRBJ1-1; 7 bases map to TRBD1. Germline CDR1 and CDR2: LNHNV and YYDKDF (reference sequence). This CDR3 is 12 amino acids long. With V trimmed by 3 bases and J by 12 bases, 7 bases remained unmatched. CDR3 region: CATSSRQGKTFF. The CDR3 DNA reads TGTGCCACCAGCAGCAGACAGGGAAAGACTTTCTTT. Combining the CDR3 with reference TRBV15 and TRBJ1-1 gives the whole variable domain DAMVIQNPRYQVTQFGKPVTLSCSQTLNHNVMYWYQQKSSQAPKLLFHYYDKDFNNEADTPDNFQSRRPNTSFCFLDIRSPGLGDTAMYLCATSSRQGKTFFGQGTRLTVV.

The gene calls are TRBV21-1 and TRBJ1-2; the table's D call TRBD1 went unverified against the DNA. TRBV21-1 is a listed pseudogene. The CDR3 sequence is 18 residues long. Written as DNA, the CDR3 is TGTGCCAGCAGCAAAGGGGAGGGCAGGGGGCTGTCCCGCTATGGCTACACCTTC. It yields the protein CASSKGEGRGLSRYGYTF.

The chain joins TRBV5-4 to TRBJ1-2; 12 bases are a match to TRBD1. This CDR3 contains 14 residues. V dropped 7 bases and J dropped 3; count of bases not matched to a gene: 4. From germline, CDR1 is SGHNT and CDR2 YYREEE (reference sequence). The CDR3 loop is CASSGTGGDYGYTF. Here the CDR3 DNA reads TGTGCCAGCTCAGGGACAGGGGGCGACTATGGCTACACCTTC.

This chain links TRBV30 with TRBJ2-5, with D maybe TRBD2 (6 bases). CDR3 length equals 14 residues. Germline-derived CDR1 and CDR2 are GTSNPN and SVGIG (reference sequence). Trimming stripped 0 bases from V and 2 bases from J, with 10 bases between. CDR3 in amino acids: CAWSVPEGQETQYF. Written as DNA, the CDR3 is TGTGCCTGGAGTGTACCGGAGGGACAAGAGACCCAGTACTTC.

This clone was recorded once. The CDR3 sequence: CASKTGQGDYGYTF. The DNA for the CDR3 is TGTGCCAGCAAAACGGGACAGGGGGACTATGGCTACACCTTC. The chain carries TRBV27 and TRBJ1-2; 11 positions agree with TRBD1. Per the germline V gene, CDR1 is MNHEY and CDR2 is SMNVEV (reference sequence). J gave up 3 bases and V 7 bases, and 4 bases lay outside the gene matches. There are 14 residues in the CDR3.

The genes are TRBV5-6 and TRBJ1-2; no firm D call. CDR1 is SGHDT and CDR2 is YYEEEE in the germline V gene. CDR3 length: 11 residues. V gave up 4 bases and J gave up 8 bases, with 9 bases separating them. This CDR3 reads CASSTQRGYTF. In DNA form, the CDR3 reads TGTGCCAGCAGCACTCAAAGGGGCTACACCTTC.

CDR3 sequence: CASSERGTSETYEQYF. The CDR3 DNA follows: TGTGCCAGCAGTGAACGGGGGACTAGCGAGACCTACGAGCAGTACTTC. The chain carries TRBV6-1 and TRBJ2-7; 10 bases line up with TRBD2. The CDR3 totals 16 residues. Germline V gene lookup returns CDR1 MNHNS and CDR2 SASEGT. J gave up 2 bases and V 2 bases, and 6 bases lay outside the gene matches.

The V and J genes are TRBV5-4 and TRBJ1-2; no clear D gene. CDR1 SGHNT and CDR2 YYREEE come from the germline V gene (reference sequence). This CDR3 has 13 residues. V was clipped by 1 base and J by 4 bases, with 8 bases between them. The CDR3 region has the DNA TGTGCCAGCAGCTTGTTAGGGTTCTATGGCTACACCTTC. It codes for CASSLLGFYGYTF. Looking up the rest from reference TRBV5-4 and TRBJ1-2 gives the full variable domain: ETGVTQSPTHLIKTRGQQVTLRCSSQSGHNTVSWYQQALGQGPQFIFQYYREEENGRGNFPPRFSGLQFPNYSSELNVNALELDDSALYLCASSLLGFYGYTFGSGTRLTVV.